These 6 T cell receptor beta chains were sequenced from one sample in a study of cytomegalovirus exposure and HLA in healthy donors. The primer mix had 60 Vbeta and 13 Jbeta primers. The protocol was immunoSEQ multiplex PCR, while the TCRdb copy is restricted to in-frame clones and leaves out a portion. This repertoire includes about 160,000 clones. Material for sequencing was PBMCs. Every receptor here comes from a woman aged 55-69 years in good health and CMV-seronegative.

CDR3 region: CASSLIAGAGYEQYF. As DNA, the CDR3 is TGTGCCAGCAGCTTAATTGCGGGAGCTGGCTACGAGCAGTACTTC. This rearrangement joins TRBV11-2 to TRBJ2-7; TRBD2 matches at 7 bases. The CDR3 runs 15 residues. Trimming at V came to 2 bases and at J to 3 bases, leaving 7 bases not matched to a gene. Germline lookup yields CDR1 SGHAT and CDR2 FQNNGV. The complete variable domain, with remaining parts taken from reference TRBV11-2 and TRBJ2-7, reads EAGVAQSPRYKIIEKRQSVAFWCNPISGHATLYWYQQILGQGPKLLIQFQNNGVVDDSQLPKDRFSAERLKGVDSTLKIQPAKLEDSAVYLCASSLIAGAGYEQYFGPGTRLTVT.

J is TRBJ1-1 and V is TRBV7-9; a weak D match, TRBD1 (5 bases). The CDR3 extends over 12 amino acids. V lost 4 bases and J 8 bases, leaving 11 bases between the germline ends. Germline CDR1 is SEHNR and CDR2 is FQNEAQ (reference sequence). CDR3 loop: CASSYGALEAFF. In DNA, the CDR3 is TGTGCCAGCAGCTATGGGGCCCTGGAAGCTTTCTTT.

V gene TRBV7-3 combines with J gene TRBJ2-2; D gene unclear. The germline gives CDR1 SGHTA, CDR2 FQGTGA. With 5 bases removed from V and 5 bases from J, the gap between germline ends came to 9 bases. The CDR3 totals 13 residues. CDR3 bases: TGTGCCAGCAGCCCCCACAGAACCGGGGAGCTGTTTTTT. Protein: CASSPHRTGELFF.

The chain uses TRBV7-9 and TRBJ1-5; D may be TRBD1 (5 bases). The germline CDR1 and CDR2 sequences are SEHNR and FQNEAQ (reference sequence). The CDR3 sequence is 14 residues long. The V and J ends lost 5 bases and 0 bases respectively, with 8 bases between them. CDR3 protein: CASSPTDSNQPQHF. The CDR3 DNA reads as TGTGCCAGCAGCCCGACAGATAGCAATCAGCCCCAGCATTTT.

This chain uses TRBV19 with TRBJ2-1; no clear D. CDR3 size: 11 residues. V dropped 5 bases and J dropped 4 bases, with 3 bases sitting between them. Germline lookup yields CDR1 LNHDA and CDR2 SQIVND (reference sequence). The DNA for the CDR3 is TGTGCCAGTAGTTCTTACAATGAGCAGTTCTTC. Encoded protein: CASSSYNEQFF.

The chain links TRBV5-1 to TRBJ2-7, with 9 bases fitting TRBD1. The ends lost 5 bases at V and 4 bases at J; junction bases unmatched: 4. CDR3 length: 13 residues. Germline V lookup: CDR1 SGHRS, CDR2 YFSETQ. CDR3 sequence (DNA): TGCGCCAGCAGGCCCGGACAGGGGTACGAGCAGTACTTC. This encodes CASRPGQGYEQYF. Filled out from reference TRBV5-1 and TRBJ2-7, the complete variable domain reads KAGVTQTPRYLIKTRGQQVTLSCSPISGHRSVSWYQQTPGQGLQFLFEYFSETQRNKGNFPGRFSGRQFSNSRSEMNVSTLELGDSALYLCASRPGQGYEQYFGPGTRLTVT.